This T cell receptor (beta chain) comes out of a study of control samples from healthy donors and cancer patients. Trimming stripped 5 bases from V and 1 base from J, with 12 bases between. Germline V gene sequence: CDR1 SGHNT, CDR2 YENEEA. CDR3 length: 16 amino acids. Method: immunoSEQ multiplex PCR; TCRdb's copy keeps in-frame clones and lacks some. The sample carries 150,000 to 200,000 clones, over 85% recorded once. This chain connects TRBV11-3 to TRBJ2-6; TRBD2 might be the D (6 bases). The clonotype was recovered from a man aged 30-40 years in good health. Sample: blood. The CDR3 here is CASSPRGGSGANVLTF. Here the CDR3 DNA reads TGTGCCAGCAGCCCTAGGGGAGGATCTGGGGCCAACGTCCTGACTTTC.